The 21 T cell receptor beta chains below were found in one sample sequenced in a study of cytomegalovirus exposure and HLA in healthy donors. The method was immunoSEQ multiplex PCR; TCRdb's version includes in-frame clones alone and lacks a portion of them. This sample yields hundreds of thousands of clones, of which around nine tenths are seen a single time; roughly 2% belongs to the top ten. Sequencing was done on a sample of PBMCs. The receptors here all came from a woman aged 18-29 years in good health and CMV-seropositive.

The chain joins TRBV7-9 to TRBJ2-7; TRBD2 aligns across 9 bases. Trimming removed 2 bases from V and 1 base from J; junction bases left unmatched: 3. This CDR3 is built from 15 residues. Per the germline V gene, CDR1 is SEHNR and CDR2 is FQNEAQ (reference sequence). CDR3 loop: CASSLTTSGSYEQYF. For the CDR3, the DNA is TGTGCCAGCAGCTTAACGACTAGCGGTTCCTACGAGCAGTACTTC.

The chain joins TRBV5-1 to TRBJ2-5; 8 bases fit TRBD1. Per germline, CDR1 SGHRS and CDR2 YFSETQ. CDR3 size: 14 residues. V was clipped by 4 bases and J by 1 base; unmatched bases: 3. In nucleotides, the CDR3 is TGCGCCAGCAGCCTGGACAGGGTCCAAGAGACCCAGTACTTC. It yields the protein CASSLDRVQETQYF.

Only one count was recorded for this clone. The gene calls are TRBV5-6 and TRBJ1-1, with D hard to call. V lost 0 bases and J 7 bases, leaving 10 bases between the germline ends. Germline V gene data show CDR1 as SGHDT and CDR2 as YYEEEE. CDR3 length: 13 residues. The CDR3 reads CASSLVRAGEAFF. DNA of the CDR3: TGTGCCAGCAGCTTGGTGAGGGCCGGTGAAGCTTTCTTT.

This clone was seen a single time. The rearrangement links TRBV27 to TRBJ2-1, with 7 bases fitting TRBD2. The V and J ends lost 0 bases and 8 bases, in that order; junction bases with no gene match: 4. The CDR3 runs 14 residues. Germline V CDR1 and CDR2: MNHEY, SMNVEV (reference sequence). CDR3 residues: CASSLSASGDEQFF. DNA for the CDR3: TGTGCCAGCAGTTTATCCGCTAGCGGAGATGAGCAGTTCTTC.

This clone was seen more than once but under ten times. The chain couples TRBV28 to TRBJ1-5; the match to TRBD1 covers 8 bases. The CDR3 consists of 15 residues. J gave up 5 bases and V 7 bases, and 10 bases lay outside the gene matches. Per germline, CDR1 MDHEN and CDR2 SYDVKM. CDR3: CASIKDRAGDQPQHF. CDR3 nucleotides: TGTGCCAGCATCAAGGACAGGGCCGGGGATCAGCCCCAGCATTTT.

This chain joins TRBV18 and TRBJ2-2; weak D call: TRBD2 (5 bases). The CDR3 extends over 16 amino acids. Germline CDR1 and CDR2: KGHSH and LQKENI. V lost 2 bases, J lost 0 bases, and 10 bases lay in between. The CDR3 sequence: CASSPRRAANTGELFF. In nucleotides, the CDR3 is TGTGCCAGCTCACCAAGGCGAGCGGCGAACACCGGGGAGCTGTTTTTT.

The genes are TRBV6-6 and TRBJ1-5; D is uncertain. The CDR3 spans 16 residues. V gave up 0 bases and J gave up 0 bases, with 9 bases separating them. Germline assignment: CDR1 MNHNY and CDR2 SVGAGI (reference sequence). CDR3 residues: CASSYSPRYSNQPQHF. The DNA of the CDR3 is TGTGCCAGCAGTTACTCGCCCCGGTATAGCAATCAGCCCCAGCATTTT.

The J gene is TRBJ1-5, the V gene TRBV27, with TRBD1 matching over 9 bases. The trim removed 8 bases at V and 6 bases at J, leaving 8 bases unmatched. The CDR3 contains 14 residues. Germline V gives CDR1 MNHEY, CDR2 SMNVEV (reference sequence). The CDR3 protein is CASQTGGSFQPQHF. The CDR3 DNA is TGTGCCAGCCAGACAGGGGGTAGTTTTCAGCCCCAGCATTTT.

The CDR3 DNA sequence: TGTGCCAGCAGCTTAGATTTGCGCGTCTGGGAGCTGTTTTTT. Its protein product is CASSLDLRVWELFF. The chain couples TRBV11-2 to TRBJ2-2; D is unresolved. V gave up 0 bases and J gave up 9 bases, with 11 bases separating them. CDR1 SGHAT and CDR2 FQNNGV come from the germline V gene. This CDR3 spans 14 amino acids.

This clone has a single count. The chain links TRBV5-1 to TRBJ1-1; TRBD1 is a possible D gene (6 bases). The ends were cut back, 0 bases at V and 3 bases at J, with 9 bases in the middle. Germline V gives CDR1 SGHRS, CDR2 YFSETQ. CDR3 length: 14 amino acids. The CDR3 is CASSLVAGDTEAFF. In nucleotides, the CDR3 is TGCGCCAGCAGCTTGGTGGCAGGGGACACTGAAGCTTTCTTT.

The chain has TRBV5-5 and TRBJ2-7; 9 bases are a match to TRBD1. CDR1 and CDR2 from the germline V gene are SGHKS and YYEKEE (reference sequence). The CDR3 extends over 16 amino acids. Trimming cost V 2 bases and J 0 bases; bases outside gene matches: 6. CDR3 residues: CASSFSGQGYSYEQYF. CDR3 bases: TGTGCCAGCAGCTTTTCCGGACAGGGGTACTCCTACGAGCAGTACTTC.

The genes are TRBV5-1 and TRBJ2-7; D unclear. Trimming removed 3 bases from V and 0 bases from J, with 10 bases in between. The CDR3 is 14 residues long. Germline loops: CDR1 SGHRS, CDR2 YFSETQ. The CDR3 here is CASSSFESSYEQYF. In nucleotides, the CDR3 is TGCGCCAGCAGCTCCTTTGAGAGCTCCTACGAGCAGTACTTC. The variable domain in full, with the rest retrieved from reference TRBV5-1 and TRBJ2-7, is KAGVTQTPRYLIKTRGQQVTLSCSPISGHRSVSWYQQTPGQGLQFLFEYFSETQRNKGNFPGRFSGRQFSNSRSEMNVSTLELGDSALYLCASSSFESSYEQYFGPGTRLTVT.

V and J are TRBV5-1 and TRBJ2-2; D is unresolved. CDR1 and CDR2 from the germline V gene are SGHRS and YFSETQ. V was cut by 4 bases and J by 5 bases, with 12 bases left in between. The CDR3 spans 14 residues. Here the CDR3 reads CASSRLEWTGELFF. CDR3 sequence (DNA): TGCGCCAGCAGCCGGCTAGAGTGGACCGGGGAGCTGTTTTTT. Variable domain in full (rest from reference TRBV5-1 and TRBJ2-2): KAGVTQTPRYLIKTRGQQVTLSCSPISGHRSVSWYQQTPGQGLQFLFEYFSETQRNKGNFPGRFSGRQFSNSRSEMNVSTLELGDSALYLCASSRLEWTGELFFGEGSRLTVL.

The chain is built from TRBV7-3 and TRBJ2-3, with TRBD2 identical over 7 bases. This CDR3 comprises 15 residues. The germline V gene encodes CDR1 SGHTA and CDR2 FQGTGA. Trimming cost V 4 bases and J 0 bases; bases outside gene matches: 4. The CDR3 is CASSWGGLSTDTQYF. The CDR3 bases are TGTGCCAGCAGCTGGGGGGGGTTAAGCACAGATACGCAGTATTTT.

In its sample, this clone was seen once. The J gene is TRBJ1-5, the V gene TRBV30; TRBD1 might be the D (5 bases). The CDR3 extends over 16 amino acids. Germline CDR1 and CDR2: GTSNPN and SVGIG (reference sequence). V was pared by 1 base and J by 4 bases, with 17 bases between. This chain's CDR3 is CAWSDSETVFNQPQHF. The CDR3, as DNA: TGTGCCTGGAGTGATTCGGAGACAGTCTTTAATCAGCCCCAGCATTTT.

This chain uses TRBV15 with TRBJ2-1; 12 bases fit TRBD2. The CDR3 has 16 residues. Germline V gene lookup returns CDR1 LNHNV and CDR2 YYDKDF (reference sequence). V lost 3 bases to trimming and J lost 9 bases; unmatched junction nucleotides: 9. The CDR3 DNA sequence: TGTGCCACCAGCAGGGAACTAGCGGGAGGCGGAGGTGAGCAGTTCTTC. This translates into CATSRELAGGGGEQFF.

The CDR3 sequence is CASSRGGGLHAFF. The CDR3 coding sequence is TGTGCCAGCAGTCGAGGGGGGGGATTGCATGCTTTCTTT. The V call is TRBV6-5, the J call TRBJ1-1, with D tentatively TRBD1 (6 bases). Germline CDR1 reads MNHEY; CDR2 reads SVGAGI. The ends were cut back, 5 bases at V and 11 bases at J, with 18 bases in the middle. This CDR3 has 13 amino acids.

This sequence joins TRBV5-1 and TRBJ1-1; no reliable D call. The CDR3 covers 13 residues. V lost 0 bases and J 5 bases, leaving 8 bases between the germline ends. Germline-derived CDR1 and CDR2 are SGHRS and YFSETQ. The CDR3 loop reads CASSLEFGTEAFF. The CDR3 DNA sequence: TGCGCCAGCAGCTTGGAGTTCGGGACTGAAGCTTTCTTT.

The chain carries TRBV27 and TRBJ1-2; 7 bases match TRBD1. V trimming: 3 bases; J trimming: 8 bases; junction bases outside the gene matches: 9. This CDR3 region has 14 residues. The V gene's germline CDR1 is MNHEY and CDR2 SMNVEV (reference sequence). The CDR3 DNA is TGTGCCAGCAGTTTCAACAGGGGATTGGGAGGCTACACCTTC. Residues: CASSFNRGLGGYTF.

This sequence joins TRBV28 and TRBJ2-7; D is possibly TRBD2 (6 bases). The CDR3 runs 15 residues. Between the trimmed V and J ends, which lost 6 bases and 0 bases, there was a span of 15 bases. The germline gives CDR1 MDHEN, CDR2 SYDVKM. The DNA of the CDR3 is TGTGCCAGCAGCTCCGGGACTTCAAGCTCCTACGAGCAGTACTTC. Protein sequence: CASSSGTSSSYEQYF.

This clone was found many times. This sequence joins TRBV5-1 and TRBJ1-1, with no clear D. The CDR3 covers 12 residues. V was trimmed by 5 bases and J by 11 bases, leaving 16 bases between them. The germline gives CDR1 SGHRS, CDR2 YFSETQ. CDR3 residues: CASRGDGNQAFF. Here the CDR3 DNA reads TGCGCCAGCAGGGGAGACGGCAATCAGGCTTTCTTT.